The 4 T cell receptor beta chains reported below all come from one sample, sequenced in a study of blood T cell repertoires in COVID-19. The assay was immunoSEQ multiplex PCR, and TCRdb's table has in-frame clones only and misses some. Of some 240,000 clones detected, around 80% appear once; the ten largest clones hold approximately 6.6%. The source material was peripheral blood. These receptors originate from a woman in her 70s with acute or convalescent COVID-19.

The CDR3 loop is CAISEGTGNQPQHF. The DNA for the CDR3 is TGTGCCATCAGTGAAGGGACAGGGAATCAGCCCCAGCATTTT. V gene TRBV10-3 combines with J gene TRBJ1-5, with 9 bases aligning to TRBD1. CDR1 and CDR2 (germline): ENHRY, SYGVKD. The CDR3 covers 14 residues. J lost 4 bases, V lost 3 bases, and 1 base had no gene match.

V usage is TRBV19 and J usage is TRBJ1-2; 7 bases map to TRBD1. CDR3 size: 14 residues. V lost 3 bases, J lost 4 bases, and 5 bases stayed unmatched. Germline assignment: CDR1 LNHDA and CDR2 SQIVND (reference sequence). Written as DNA, the CDR3 is TGTGCCAGTAGTATCTGGACAGGACCCTATGGCTACACCTTC. It is translated as CASSIWTGPYGYTF.

V gene TRBV5-1 combines with J gene TRBJ2-3, with no clear D. From germline, CDR1 is SGHRS and CDR2 YFSETQ. Trimming pared 4 bases from V and 4 bases from J, leaving 16 bases between. The CDR3 is 15 amino acids. This CDR3 is CASSDPRLAADTQYF. CDR3 DNA: TGCGCCAGCAGCGACCCACGACTGGCGGCAGATACGCAGTATTTT.

The J gene is TRBJ1-2, the V gene TRBV3-1 (or the pseudogene TRBV3-2); tentatively, D is TRBD1 (6 bases). Germline CDR1 reads LGHDT; CDR2 reads YNNKEL (reference sequence). V was trimmed by 4 bases and J by 8 bases, leaving 11 bases between them. The CDR3 sequence is 12 residues long. The CDR3 here is CASSPGAVGYTF. The DNA for the CDR3 is TGTGCCAGCAGCCCAGGGGCGGTAGGCTACACCTTC.